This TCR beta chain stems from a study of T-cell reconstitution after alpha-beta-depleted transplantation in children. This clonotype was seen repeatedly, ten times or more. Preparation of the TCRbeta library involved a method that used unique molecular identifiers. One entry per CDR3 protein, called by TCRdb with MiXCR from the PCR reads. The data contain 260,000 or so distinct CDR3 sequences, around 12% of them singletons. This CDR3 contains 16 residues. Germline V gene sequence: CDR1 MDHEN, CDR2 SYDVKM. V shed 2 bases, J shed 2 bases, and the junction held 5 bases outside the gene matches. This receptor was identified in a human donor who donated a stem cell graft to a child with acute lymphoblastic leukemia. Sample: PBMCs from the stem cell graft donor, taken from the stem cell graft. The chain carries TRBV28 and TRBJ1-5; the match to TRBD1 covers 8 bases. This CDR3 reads CASSLPGQGGNQPQHF. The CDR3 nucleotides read TGTGCCAGCAGTTTACCCGGACAGGGAGGCAATCAGCCCCAGCATTTT.